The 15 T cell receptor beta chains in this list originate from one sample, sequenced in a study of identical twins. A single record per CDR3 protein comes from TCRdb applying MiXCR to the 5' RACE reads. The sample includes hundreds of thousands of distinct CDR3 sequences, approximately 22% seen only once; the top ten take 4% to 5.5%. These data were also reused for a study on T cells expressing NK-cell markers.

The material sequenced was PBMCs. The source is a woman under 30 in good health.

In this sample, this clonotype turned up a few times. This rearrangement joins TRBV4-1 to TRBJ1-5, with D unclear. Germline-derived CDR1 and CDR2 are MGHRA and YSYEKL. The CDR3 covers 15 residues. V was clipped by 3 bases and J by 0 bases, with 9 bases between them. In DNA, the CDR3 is TGCGCCAGCAGCCACCGACATAATAGCAATCAGCCCCAGCATTTT. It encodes CASSHRHNSNQPQHF.

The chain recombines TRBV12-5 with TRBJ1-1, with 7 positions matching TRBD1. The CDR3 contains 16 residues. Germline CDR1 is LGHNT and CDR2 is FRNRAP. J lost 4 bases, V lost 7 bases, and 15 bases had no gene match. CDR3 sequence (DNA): TGTGCTAGTGCTTTCCCCCGGGACAGCGTACGCACTGAAGCTTTCTTT. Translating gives CASAFPRDSVRTEAFF.

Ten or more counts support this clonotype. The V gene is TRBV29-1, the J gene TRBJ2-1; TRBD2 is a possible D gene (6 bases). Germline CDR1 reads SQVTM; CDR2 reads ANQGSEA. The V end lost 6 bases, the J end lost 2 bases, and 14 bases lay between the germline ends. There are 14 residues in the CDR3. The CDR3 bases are TGCAGCGTCTCTTTAGCGGTTCCCTACAATGAGCAGTTCTTC. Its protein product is CSVSLAVPYNEQFF.

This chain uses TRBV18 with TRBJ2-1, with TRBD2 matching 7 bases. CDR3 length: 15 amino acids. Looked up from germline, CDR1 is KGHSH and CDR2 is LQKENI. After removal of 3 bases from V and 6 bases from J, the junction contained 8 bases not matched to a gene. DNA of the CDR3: TGTGCCAGCTCACCGGTGGGAGGGCGAGGCAATGAGCAGTTCTTC. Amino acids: CASSPVGGRGNEQFF.

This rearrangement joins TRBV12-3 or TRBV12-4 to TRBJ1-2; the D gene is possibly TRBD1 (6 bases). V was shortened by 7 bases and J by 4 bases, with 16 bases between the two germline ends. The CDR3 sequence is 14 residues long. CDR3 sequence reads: CASTFGPRGYGYTF. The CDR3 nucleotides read TGTGCCAGCACCTTCGGGCCCAGGGGCTATGGCTACACCTTC.

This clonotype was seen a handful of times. CDR3 sequence reads: CASTQDWNNEQFF. CDR3 nucleotides: TGTGCCAGCACTCAGGACTGGAACAATGAGCAGTTCTTC. The chain recombines TRBV12-3 or TRBV12-4 with TRBJ2-1, with D possibly matching TRBD2 (5 bases). This CDR3 is built from 13 residues. Trimming removed 7 bases from V and 5 bases from J, with 12 bases in between.

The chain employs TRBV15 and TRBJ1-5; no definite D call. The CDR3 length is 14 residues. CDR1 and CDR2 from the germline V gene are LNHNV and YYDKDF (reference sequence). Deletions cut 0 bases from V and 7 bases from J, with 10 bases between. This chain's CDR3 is CATSRDGVRQPQHF. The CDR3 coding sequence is TGTGCCACCAGCAGAGATGGGGTTAGGCAGCCCCAGCATTTT.

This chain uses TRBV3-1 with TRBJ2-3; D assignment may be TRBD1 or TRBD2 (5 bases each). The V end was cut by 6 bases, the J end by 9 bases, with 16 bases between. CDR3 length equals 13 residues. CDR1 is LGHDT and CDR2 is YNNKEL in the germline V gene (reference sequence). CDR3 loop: CASSRDPASTQYF. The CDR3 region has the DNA TGTGCCAGCAGTCGGGACCCTGCGTCGACGCAGTATTTT.

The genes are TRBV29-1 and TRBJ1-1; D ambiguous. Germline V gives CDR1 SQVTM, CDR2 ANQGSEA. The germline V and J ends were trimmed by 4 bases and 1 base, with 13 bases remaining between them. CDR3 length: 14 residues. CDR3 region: CSVVRHQRNTEAFF. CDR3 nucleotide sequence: TGCAGCGTTGTTCGGCATCAGAGGAACACTGAAGCTTTCTTT.

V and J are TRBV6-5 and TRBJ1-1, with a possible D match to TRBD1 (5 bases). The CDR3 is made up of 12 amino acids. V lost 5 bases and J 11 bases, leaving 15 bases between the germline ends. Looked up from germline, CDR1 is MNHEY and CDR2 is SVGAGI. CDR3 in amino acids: CASSLPGVGAFF. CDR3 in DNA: TGTGCCAGCAGTCTCCCGGGGGTTGGGGCTTTCTTT.

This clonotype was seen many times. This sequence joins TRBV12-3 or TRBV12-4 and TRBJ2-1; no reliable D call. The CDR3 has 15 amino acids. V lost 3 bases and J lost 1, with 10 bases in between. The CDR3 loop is CASSFLGGSYNEQFF. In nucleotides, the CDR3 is TGTGCCAGCAGTTTTTTGGGTGGGTCCTACAATGAGCAGTTCTTC.

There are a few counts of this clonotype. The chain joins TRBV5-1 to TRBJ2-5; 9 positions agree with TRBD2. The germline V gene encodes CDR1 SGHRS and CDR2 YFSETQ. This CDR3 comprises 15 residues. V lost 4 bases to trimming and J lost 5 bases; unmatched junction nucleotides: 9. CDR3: CASSPMLAGLETQYF. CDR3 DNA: TGCGCCAGCAGCCCCATGCTAGCGGGGTTGGAGACCCAGTACTTC.

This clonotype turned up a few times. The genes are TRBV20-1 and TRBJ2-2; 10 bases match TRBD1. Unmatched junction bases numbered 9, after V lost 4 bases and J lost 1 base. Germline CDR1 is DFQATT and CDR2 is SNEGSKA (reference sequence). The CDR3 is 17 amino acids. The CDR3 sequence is CSAMAPGQGGNTGELFF. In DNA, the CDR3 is TGCAGTGCTATGGCCCCTGGACAGGGGGGGAACACCGGGGAGCTGTTTTTT.

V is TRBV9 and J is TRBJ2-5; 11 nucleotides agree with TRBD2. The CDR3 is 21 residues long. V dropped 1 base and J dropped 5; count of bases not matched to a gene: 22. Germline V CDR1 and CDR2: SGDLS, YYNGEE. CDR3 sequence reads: CASSVKPTGGSGRAGNETQYF. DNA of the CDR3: TGTGCCAGCAGCGTAAAACCCACCGGAGGTAGCGGGAGGGCTGGTAACGAGACCCAGTACTTC.

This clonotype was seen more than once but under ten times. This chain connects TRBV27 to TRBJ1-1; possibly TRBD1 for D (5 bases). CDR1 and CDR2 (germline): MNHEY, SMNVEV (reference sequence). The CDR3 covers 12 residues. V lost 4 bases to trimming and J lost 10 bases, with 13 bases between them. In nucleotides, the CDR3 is TGTGCCAGCAGTTCCTTGGGGCAGTCAGCTTTCTTT. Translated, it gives CASSSLGQSAFF.